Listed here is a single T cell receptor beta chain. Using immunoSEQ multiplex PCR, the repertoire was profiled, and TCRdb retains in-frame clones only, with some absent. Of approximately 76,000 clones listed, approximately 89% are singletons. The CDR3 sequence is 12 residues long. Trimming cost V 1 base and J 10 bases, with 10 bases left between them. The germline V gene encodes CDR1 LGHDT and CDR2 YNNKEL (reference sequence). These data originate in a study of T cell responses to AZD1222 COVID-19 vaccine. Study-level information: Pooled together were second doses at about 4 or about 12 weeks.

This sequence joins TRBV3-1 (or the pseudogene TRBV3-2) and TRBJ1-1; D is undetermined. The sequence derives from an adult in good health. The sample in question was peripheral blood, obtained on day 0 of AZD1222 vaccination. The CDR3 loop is CASSQALSAAFF. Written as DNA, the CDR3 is TGTGCCAGCAGCCAAGCGCTCTCGGCAGCTTTCTTT.